The T cell receptor beta chain under discussion was sequenced for a study of spatial heterogeneity in lung cancer. At the level of the study: Detection consistently captured more beta-chain sequences than alpha-chain sequences. General observations from the study: At resection, ubiquitous expanded tumor TCRs appeared in blood more than at follow-up.

TCR cDNA molecules were tagged individually, and each one carried a unique molecular identifier. TCRdb passed the 5' RACE reads through MiXCR, listing each CDR3 protein once. The sample yields tens of thousands of distinct CDR3 sequences, 6.5% to 9.5% seen once. Time point indicated: sample taken at primary tumor resection. Researchers sequenced whole RNA taken from tumor, nontumor lung or frozen PBMC without sorting. Comments on this clonotype: Its antigen is not known.

Losses at the gene ends were 6 bases for V and 2 bases for J; bases not matched to a gene: 3. CDR3 size: 13 residues. CDR1 and CDR2 (germline): MNHEY, SVGAGI. The sample was PBMCs, taken at surgery. The source is a male donor with early-stage non-small cell lung cancer. The genes are TRBV6-5 and TRBJ2-7; 8 nucleotides line up with TRBD1. For the CDR3, the DNA is TGTGCCAGCAGACTACAGGGGGCCTACGAGCAGTACTTC. Translating it yields CASRLQGAYEQYF.